This T cell receptor beta chain appears in the sequencing data of a study of blood T cell repertoires in COVID-19. Study summary: The United States, Italy and Spain were the sources of the acute and convalescent COVID-19 samples.

As to this clone: The sample contains more than one DNA sequence encoding this CDR3.

V dropped 4 bases and J dropped 5 bases, with 10 bases sitting between them. CDR3 length equals 12 residues. The germline CDR1 and CDR2 sequences are SGHKS and YYEKEE (reference sequence). TCRdb's copy holds only in-frame clones and misses some; the assay was immunoSEQ multiplex PCR. The sample has roughly 250,000 clones; around 85% are singletons. Followed over time, Seattle patients had been enrolled while infection was active. Source material: peripheral blood. The rearrangement joins TRBV5-5 to TRBJ2-7; the D gene is possibly TRBD2 (5 bases). The origin of this receptor is a human donor with COVID-19, enrolled during active disease. The donor label of this sample is uncertain. The CDR3 DNA sequence: TGTGCCAGCAGCCTAACTAGTCACGAGCAGTACTTC. Its protein product is CASSLTSHEQYF. The full variable domain, in which reference TRBV5-5 and TRBJ2-7 provide the parts outside the CDR3, is DAGVTQSPTHLIKTRGQQVTLRCSPISGHKSVSWYQQVLGQGPQFIFQYYEKEERGRGNFPDRFSARQFPNYSSELNVNALLLGDSALYLCASSLTSHEQYFGPGTRLTVT.